The present T cell receptor (beta chain) was sequenced within a study of T cells after yellow fever vaccination. This CDR3 region has 14 residues. The V gene end was trimmed by 6 bases and the J gene end by 4 bases; junction bases not matched to a gene: 9. Germline V gene sequence: CDR1 SGDLS, CDR2 YYNGEE. This clonotype was observed at least ten times. Template switching by 5'RACE produced TCR cDNA, adding a universal primer site and UMIs. Each CDR3 protein gets one entry after TCRdb re-called the 5' RACE reads with MiXCR. The data hold about 13,000 distinct CDR3 sequences, with approximately 4.9% observed a single time. Overall study results and limits: Abundant bulk-derived clonotypes could contaminate FACS-sorted repertoires. Boosting was followed by the reappearance of most primary-vaccination clones (roughly 96% CD4, roughly 90% CD8). Clonotypes that responded to the vaccine were almost all undetectable in sorted memory subsets on day 0.

This TCR was recovered from a young man who received the YFV17D yellow fever vaccine. This sample comprised PBMCs, either bulk or a sorted T-cell subset (CD4+, CD8+, memory, or dextramer-sorted; not recorded which), obtained 45 days after the yellow fever booster vaccination. The chain carries TRBV9 and TRBJ1-1, with 7 bases lining up with TRBD1. The DNA for the CDR3 is TGTGCCAGCAAAGGGGGCTCAGTTTGCACTGAAGCTTTCTTT. It encodes CASKGGSVCTEAFF.